This T cell receptor (beta chain) was sequenced during a study of identifying expanded T cells in peripheral blood. Measured with immunoSEQ multiplex PCR; TCRdb has only the in-frame clones, and not every one. The sample records about 83,000 clones, 89% being singletons. The V end lost 3 bases, the J end lost 2 bases, and 9 bases lay between the germline ends. This CDR3 contains 14 residues. Per germline, CDR1 SGHTA and CDR2 FQGNSA. The receptor comes from a person between 18 and 75 years old in good health. Input material: blood. V is TRBV7-2 and J is TRBJ2-3; D is undetermined. The CDR3, as DNA: TGTGCCAGCAGCTTTGTTCCCTTCACAGATACGCAGTATTTT. Translated: CASSFVPFTDTQYF.